This TCR beta chain was sequenced for a study of cytomegalovirus exposure and HLA in healthy donors. Separation from the approximately 690-subject first cohort characterized the roughly 120-subject validation cohort, to which the donors belonged. This clone has a count of ten or more. Its matching antigen is unknown. Trimming took 2 bases from V and 3 from J; bases not matched to a gene: 4. The germline gives CDR1 MNHNS, CDR2 SASEGT. The CDR3 is 16 residues long. General study findings and limits: Testing in vitro showed a few CMV-associated chains specific for CMV antigens. Reports showed the classifier diagnosing cytomegalovirus status with high specificity and sensitivity.

TCRdb keeps only in-frame clones here, not all; method: immunoSEQ multiplex PCR. The sample includes 110,000 to 150,000 clones, about nine tenths seen only once; the top ten take over 5%. The material sequenced was PBMCs. V gene TRBV6-1 combines with J gene TRBJ2-6; TRBD2 matches 7 bases. This clonotype was sampled from a woman aged 30 to 39 in good health and CMV-seropositive. The CDR3 is CASSERAGVGANVLTF. The DNA of the CDR3 is TGTGCCAGCAGTGAAAGGGCGGGGGTTGGGGCCAACGTCCTGACTTTC.